The 25 T cell receptor beta chains in this list originate from one sample, sequenced in a study of blood T cell repertoires in COVID-19. Profiled with immunoSEQ multiplex PCR; TCRdb holds only in-frame clones, not every one. The sample contains 110,000 or so clones, over 70% of which appear only once. The sample was peripheral blood. The receptors here all came from a man aged 45-65 years with acute or convalescent COVID-19.

The chain combines TRBV28 with TRBJ1-3; 8 bases map to TRBD1. Trimming removed 5 bases from V and 3 bases from J; junction bases left unmatched: 6. Germline V lookup: CDR1 MDHEN, CDR2 SYDVKM. The CDR3 totals 15 residues. CDR3 DNA: TGTGCCAGCAGTCAACCAGGGACAGGTGGAAACACCATATATTTT. Translation gives CASSQPGTGGNTIYF.

With regard to this clone: The limits of the CDR3 on the DNA are not certain, so only TCRdb's listed CDR3 is given. The chain employs TRBV30 and TRBJ1-2; the table's D call TRBD1 went unverified against the DNA. Germline CDR1 and CDR2: GTSNPN and SVGIG (reference sequence). Termini included, the CDR3 measures 12 amino acids. The CDR3 region is CAYQQGTYGCTF.

J is TRBJ1-5 and V is TRBV12-3 or TRBV12-4, with D tentatively TRBD1 (5 bases). The CDR3 is 12 residues long. Trimming stripped 5 bases from V and 6 bases from J, with 8 bases between. Written as DNA, the CDR3 is TGTGCCAGCAGTCAGGGTTTTCAGCCCCAGCATTTT. Its protein is CASSQGFQPQHF.

The chain combines TRBV6-6 with TRBJ2-1; 8 bases are a match to TRBD2. The trim removed 6 bases at V and 6 bases at J, leaving 13 bases unmatched. Germline loops: CDR1 MNHNY, CDR2 SVGAGI (reference sequence). The CDR3 spans 16 residues. The DNA for the CDR3 is TGTGCCAGCAGAGGTCACCGGGGGGGCGCACCCAATGAGCAGTTCTTC. Amino acids: CASRGHRGGAPNEQFF.

The chain couples TRBV7-8 to TRBJ1-3; D uncertain. The V gene lost 1 base and the J gene lost 0 bases, with 7 bases spanning the gap. The germline gives CDR1 SGHVS, CDR2 FQNEAQ. This CDR3 has 15 residues. The CDR3 DNA sequence: TGTGCCAGCAGCTTAGGTCCTTTCTCTGGAAACACCATATATTTT. Its translation: CASSLGPFSGNTIYF.

The chain employs TRBV29-1 and TRBJ1-4; perhaps TRBD1 as D (5 bases). Trimming cost V 4 bases and J 7 bases, with 7 bases left between them. This CDR3 has 11 amino acids. Germline lookup yields CDR1 SQVTM and CDR2 ANQGSEA. CDR3 loop: CSVGQTEKLFF. CDR3 coding DNA: TGCAGCGTTGGACAGACTGAAAAACTGTTTTTT.

This chain uses TRBV5-1 with TRBJ1-3, with TRBD1 matching over 7 bases. Losses at the gene ends were 2 bases for V and 0 bases for J; bases not matched to a gene: 2. Germline lookup yields CDR1 SGHRS and CDR2 YFSETQ. The CDR3 is made up of 15 amino acids. The CDR3 DNA is TGCGCCAGCAGCTTAAGGACAGGCTCTGGAAACACCATATATTTT. Translation gives CASSLRTGSGNTIYF.

The table lists this clone with a few counts. The V call is TRBV7-3, the J call TRBJ1-2; 7 bases are a match to TRBD1. Per the germline V gene, CDR1 is SGHTA and CDR2 is FQGTGA. This CDR3 contains 14 residues. V was clipped by 3 bases and J by 5 bases; unmatched bases: 6. The CDR3 region has the DNA TGTGCCAGCAGCTTTCAGGGGGGAGAATATGGCTACACCTTC. It yields the protein CASSFQGGEYGYTF.

The chain is built from TRBV2 and TRBJ2-1; TRBD1 aligns across 7 bases. Germline lookup yields CDR1 SNHLY and CDR2 FYNNEI. The CDR3 is 13 residues long. Losses at the gene ends were 4 bases for V and 6 bases for J; bases not matched to a gene: 3. CDR3 in DNA: TGTGCCAGCAGTGGTCCAGGGGGCAATGAGCAGTTCTTC. This encodes CASSGPGGNEQFF.

As DNA, the CDR3 is TGTGCCAGTAGTATAGGCCGACAGGGGAGCAATCAGCCCCAGCATTTT. Translated, it gives CASSIGRQGSNQPQHF. The chain carries TRBV19 and TRBJ1-5; 8 bases match TRBD1. CDR3 length: 16 residues. The germline V gene encodes CDR1 LNHDA and CDR2 SQIVND (reference sequence). The trim removed 1 base at V and 1 base at J, leaving 3 bases unmatched.

The genes are TRBV21-1 and TRBJ1-2; the table calls TRBD1, which could not be checked here. TRBV21-1 is a pseudogene segment. This CDR3 has 12 residues. The CDR3 sequence: CAINRANYGYTF. The CDR3 nucleotides are TGTGCCATAAACAGGGCCAACTATGGCTACACCTTC.

This chain uses TRBV20-1 with TRBJ1-1; weak D call: TRBD1 (5 bases). Germline values: CDR1 DFQATT, CDR2 SNEGSKA (reference sequence). Trimming cost V 3 bases and J 2 bases, with 13 bases left between them. This CDR3 comprises 14 residues. CDR3 DNA: TGCAGTGCTAGTGCAGGGTCCGGCAACACTGAAGCTTTCTTT. This codes for CSASAGSGNTEAFF.

CDR3 sequence (DNA): TGTGCCAGCAGTTTCCTTCGGGACAGCACTACTAACTATGGCTACACCTTC. Amino acids: CASSFLRDSTTNYGYTF. The chain combines TRBV2 with TRBJ1-2, with TRBD1 identical over 7 bases. V shed 5 bases and J 0 bases; nucleotides not matched to a gene: 12. The germline V gene encodes CDR1 SNHLY and CDR2 FYNNEI. The CDR3 extends over 17 amino acids.

This chain connects TRBV27 to TRBJ2-7, with 7 bases matching TRBD1. The germline gives CDR1 MNHEY, CDR2 SMNVEV (reference sequence). Germline trimming cut 5 bases from V and 2 bases from J; bases unmatched to any gene: 6. The length of the CDR3 is 14 residues. The CDR3 reads CASSPWTGPYEQYF. The CDR3 nucleotides read TGTGCCAGCAGTCCATGGACAGGACCCTACGAGCAGTACTTC.

This clone appeared once. This rearrangement joins TRBV2 to TRBJ1-2; a possible D gene is TRBD1 (6 bases). Trimming pared 1 base from V and 1 base from J, leaving 13 bases between. There are 16 residues in the CDR3. Germline V gene sequence: CDR1 SNHLY, CDR2 FYNNEI. This CDR3 is CASSEVSGGHNYGYTF. In DNA form, the CDR3 reads TGTGCCAGCAGTGAAGTGAGCGGGGGACATAACTATGGCTACACCTTC.

V usage is TRBV7-7 and J usage is TRBJ1-4; D uncertain. Germline CDR1 SSHAT, CDR2 FNYEAQ (reference sequence). V was pared by 5 bases and J by 8 bases, with 15 bases between. There are 14 residues in the CDR3. The CDR3 nucleotides are TGTGCCAGCAGCGCACACCGGAGGGAGGAAAAACTGTTTTTT. Its protein is CASSAHRREEKLFF.

The genes are TRBV30 and TRBJ1-1; D call uncertain. V gave up 0 bases and J gave up 7 bases, with 9 bases separating them. The CDR3 loop spans 12 amino acids. The germline V gene encodes CDR1 GTSNPN and CDR2 SVGIG (reference sequence). The CDR3 sequence: CAWSVRGVEAFF. Here the CDR3 DNA reads TGTGCCTGGAGTGTGCGGGGAGTTGAAGCTTTCTTT.

The V call is TRBV11-3, the J call TRBJ2-1; TRBD1 matches at 7 bases. The CDR3 has 15 residues. Germline lookup yields CDR1 SGHNT and CDR2 YENEEA. Unmatched junction bases numbered 6, after V lost 4 bases and J lost 3 bases. CDR3 loop: CASSSGRTGYNEQFF. In nucleotides, the CDR3 is TGTGCCAGCAGCTCAGGCAGGACAGGCTACAATGAGCAGTTCTTC.

V gene TRBV30 combines with J gene TRBJ1-1, with 9 bases fitting TRBD1. Germline loops: CDR1 GTSNPN, CDR2 SVGIG (reference sequence). The CDR3 spans 15 residues. The V gene end was trimmed by 3 bases and the J gene end by 5 bases; junction bases not matched to a gene: 10. The CDR3 nucleotides read TGTGCCTGGAGGCTAACCGGGACAGGGCGGACTGAAGCTTTCTTT. This codes for CAWRLTGTGRTEAFF. The full variable domain, with the rest looked up from reference TRBV30 and TRBJ1-1, is SQTIHQWPATLVQPVGSPLSLECTVEGTSNPNLYWYRQAAGRGLQLLFYSVGIGQISSEVPQNLSASRPQDRQFILSSKKLLLSDSGFYLCAWRLTGTGRTEAFFGQGTRLTVV.

The chain recombines TRBV28 with TRBJ2-5, with 10 bases fitting TRBD2. The CDR3 runs to 15 residues. From germline, CDR1 is MDHEN and CDR2 SYDVKM. J gave up 3 bases and V 2 bases, and 3 bases lay outside the gene matches. CDR3 DNA sequence: TGTGCCAGCAGTTTACCCGGGACTAGCGAAGAGACCCAGTACTTC. Translated, it gives CASSLPGTSEETQYF.

The rearrangement uses TRBV9 and TRBJ1-2, with a possible D match to TRBD1 (5 bases). V lost 0 bases to trimming and J lost 4 bases, with 10 bases between them. Germline loops: CDR1 SGDLS, CDR2 YYNGEE. The CDR3 is made up of 14 amino acids. The CDR3: CASSVGVGVYGYTF. CDR3 nucleotide sequence: TGTGCCAGCAGCGTAGGTGTAGGGGTCTATGGCTACACCTTC.

J is TRBJ1-5 and V is TRBV19; D remains unclear. This CDR3 contains 13 residues. Germline V gene sequence: CDR1 LNHDA, CDR2 SQIVND (reference sequence). Trimming removed 5 bases from V and 7 bases from J, with 12 bases in between. In nucleotides, the CDR3 is TGTGCCAGTAGTCTTGTTAGCCTCCAGCCCCAGCATTTT. It codes for CASSLVSLQPQHF.

The chain links TRBV5-1 to TRBJ1-1; TRBD1 aligns across 7 bases. Trimming removed 1 base from V and 2 bases from J; junction bases left unmatched: 2. Germline V CDR1 and CDR2: SGHRS, YFSETQ. There are 14 residues in the CDR3. The CDR3 loop reads CASSLRTGNTEAFF. The CDR3 coding sequence is TGCGCCAGCAGCTTGCGGACAGGTAACACTGAAGCTTTCTTT.

V gene TRBV19 combines with J gene TRBJ1-1; 7 positions match TRBD1. Trimming at V came to 4 bases and at J to 5 bases, leaving 7 bases not matched to a gene. CDR3 size: 14 residues. CDR1 is LNHDA, CDR2 SQIVND, per germline (reference sequence). The CDR3: CASSTDRVGTEAFF. CDR3 bases: TGTGCCAGTAGTACAGACAGGGTAGGGACTGAAGCTTTCTTT.

The chain carries TRBV5-6 and TRBJ1-2; 8 bases fit TRBD1. This CDR3 is 13 amino acids long. The germline V gene has CDR1 SGHDT and CDR2 YYEEEE. After removal of 2 bases from V and 4 bases from J, the junction contained 1 base not matched to a gene. The CDR3 here is CASSFRGPYGYTF. As DNA, the CDR3 is TGTGCCAGCAGCTTCAGGGGGCCCTATGGCTACACCTTC.